The 30 T cell receptor beta chains reported below all come from one sample, sequenced in a study of T-cell reconstitution after alpha-beta-depleted transplantation in children. Preparation of the TCRbeta library used unique molecular identifiers. TCRdb itself ran the PCR reads through MiXCR, one entry per CDR3 protein. The sample records roughly 570,000 distinct CDR3 sequences, 27% being singletons. The sample here was PBMCs, taken before TCRalphabeta/CD19-depleted stem cell transplant. The receptor set was obtained from a boy in the first two years of life with Wiskott-Aldrich syndrome, due to receive a stem cell transplant.

This clonotype was observed a few times. V usage is TRBV19 and J usage is TRBJ2-1; 10 nucleotides align to TRBD2. Germline lookup yields CDR1 LNHDA and CDR2 SQIVND (reference sequence). V was pared by 9 bases and J by 7 bases, with 9 bases of the junction left unmatched. The CDR3 has 14 residues. CDR3: CASSGRAVWNEQFF. CDR3 bases: TGTGCCAGCAGCGGGAGGGCCGTATGGAATGAGCAGTTCTTC. The full variable domain, rest sourced from reference TRBV19 and TRBJ2-1, is DGGITQSPKYLFRKEGQNVTLSCEQNLNHDAMYWYRQDPGQGLRLIYYSQIVNDFQKGDIAEGYSVSREKKESFPLTVTSAQKNPTAFYLCASSGRAVWNEQFFGPGTRLTVL.

This clonotype was detected only a few times. This chain uses TRBV13 with TRBJ2-5, with 7 nucleotides matching TRBD1. Germline V gene sequence: CDR1 PRHDT, CDR2 FYEKMQ (reference sequence). J was trimmed by 4 bases and V by 0 bases; bases with no gene match: 5. This CDR3 has 15 amino acids. This chain's CDR3 is CASSLGRTGVETQYF. The CDR3 DNA is TGTGCCAGCAGCTTAGGCCGAACAGGGGTAGAGACCCAGTACTTC. The complete variable domain, with remaining parts taken from reference TRBV13 and TRBJ2-5, reads AAGVIQSPRHLIKEKRETATLKCYPIPRHDTVYWYQQGPGQDPQFLISFYEKMQSDKGSIPDRFSAQQFSDYHSELNMSSLELGDSALYFCASSLGRTGVETQYFGPGTRLLVL.

The chain employs TRBV6-1 and TRBJ2-1, with D perhaps being TRBD1 or TRBD2 (5 bases each). There are 15 residues in the CDR3. Germline CDR1 is MNHNS and CDR2 is SASEGT. Deletions cut 3 bases from V and 0 bases from J, with 9 bases between. This chain's CDR3 is CASSEGPSSYNEQFF. The CDR3 region has the DNA TGTGCCAGCAGTGAGGGACCCTCCTCCTACAATGAGCAGTTCTTC.

The V and J genes are TRBV6-5 and TRBJ1-5; TRBD1 is a possible D gene (5 bases). The germline V gene encodes CDR1 MNHEY and CDR2 SVGAGI. V was pared by 4 bases and J by 8 bases, with 21 bases between. The CDR3 extends over 16 amino acids. CDR3 in DNA: TGTGCCAGCAGTTCCTCCCCGGCAGGGTCAGGCGAGCCCCAGCATTTT. This gives the protein CASSSSPAGSGEPQHF.

This clonotype was counted a few times. CDR3 coding DNA: TGTGCCAGCAGCTCCGGACTTTATGGCTACACCTTC. It codes for CASSSGLYGYTF. The chain joins TRBV7-9 to TRBJ1-2, with D hard to call. Germline-derived CDR1 and CDR2 are SEHNR and FQNEAQ (reference sequence). Trimming removed 4 bases at V and 5 bases at J, with 8 bases between. This CDR3 region has 12 residues. Filled out from reference TRBV7-9 and TRBJ1-2, the complete variable domain reads DTGVSQNPRHKITKRGQNVTFRCDPISEHNRLYWYRQTLGQGPEFLTYFQNEAQLEKSRLLSDRFSAERPKGSFSTLEIQRTEQGDSAMYLCASSSGLYGYTFGSGTRLTVV.

The chain links TRBV7-2 to TRBJ2-2; the D is unclear. Trimming removed 5 bases from V and 6 bases from J, with 16 bases in between. The CDR3 covers 15 residues. CDR1 is SGHTA and CDR2 is FQGNSA in the germline V gene. The CDR3 loop reads CASSHLGQMAGELFF. In nucleotides, the CDR3 is TGTGCCAGCAGCCACTTGGGTCAGATGGCCGGGGAGCTGTTTTTT.

This rearrangement joins TRBV29-1 to TRBJ2-7, with 14 bases lining up with TRBD2. Trimming took 6 bases from V and 7 from J; bases not matched to a gene: 5. Germline V gene lookup returns CDR1 SQVTM and CDR2 ANQGSEA. The CDR3 sequence is 13 residues long. CDR3 sequence reads: CSVRTSGGSEQYF. The DNA of the CDR3 is TGCAGCGTCAGGACTAGCGGGGGGTCGGAGCAGTACTTC.

This clonotype was observed a few times. This chain connects TRBV5-1 to TRBJ2-4; TRBD2 matches at 9 bases. Germline-derived CDR1 and CDR2 are SGHRS and YFSETQ. CDR3 size: 17 residues. The V and J ends lost 2 bases and 0 bases, in that order; junction bases with no gene match: 6. CDR3 amino acids: CASSFHWREGAKNIQYF. CDR3 in DNA: TGCGCCAGCAGCTTCCATTGGCGGGAGGGAGCCAAAAACATTCAGTACTTC.

J is TRBJ2-5 and V is TRBV12-3 or TRBV12-4; D unresolved. The CDR3 totals 13 residues. Trimming removed 6 bases from V and 0 bases from J, with 8 bases in between. The CDR3 DNA sequence: TGTGCCAGCAGACCGTGGTACCAAGAGACCCAGTACTTC. This sequence encodes CASRPWYQETQYF.

This rearrangement joins TRBV5-1 to TRBJ1-1; no clear D gene. Looked up from germline, CDR1 is SGHRS and CDR2 is YFSETQ. The germline V and J ends were trimmed by 1 base and 1 base, with 11 bases remaining between them. The CDR3 runs to 15 residues. In nucleotides, the CDR3 is TGCGCCAGCAGCTTGCAGGCCCCCCCGAACACTGAAGCTTTCTTT. Its translation: CASSLQAPPNTEAFF.

V and J are TRBV12-3 or TRBV12-4 and TRBJ2-7, with 8 bases fitting TRBD1. With 5 bases clipped from V and 2 bases from J, the junction kept 5 bases outside the gene matches. The CDR3 length is 14 residues. The CDR3 coding sequence is TGTGCCAGCAGTCCCAAGACAGGGGCCTACGAGCAGTACTTC. Translating it yields CASSPKTGAYEQYF.

This clonotype has just a few counts. The V and J genes are TRBV7-2 and TRBJ1-5; 7 bases agree with TRBD1. The CDR3 consists of 13 residues. Germline CDR1 reads SGHTA; CDR2 reads FQGNSA. V was clipped by 0 bases and J by 15 bases; unmatched bases: 8. CDR3 sequence: CASSLAPDRVLHF. CDR3 bases: TGTGCCAGCAGCTTAGCCCCCGACAGGGTCCTGCATTTT. Drawing the rest from reference TRBV7-2 and TRBJ1-5, the complete variable domain is GAGVSQSPSNKVTEKGKDVELRCDPISGHTALYWYRQSLGQGLEFLIYFQGNSAPDKSGLPSDRFSAERTGGSVSTLTIQRTQQEDSAVYLCASSLAPDRVLHFGDGTRLSIL.

The rearrangement links TRBV5-1 to TRBJ2-2, with 9 bases aligning to TRBD2. From germline, CDR1 is SGHRS and CDR2 YFSETQ. The V segment lost 3 bases and the J segment 10 bases; nucleotides outside the gene matches: 13. CDR3 length equals 16 residues. Here the CDR3 DNA reads TGCGCCAGCAGCTATTGGTCGGCTAGCGGGGACGAGGAGCTGTTTTTT. Its translation is CASSYWSASGDEELFF.

This clonotype was observed a few times. The V and J genes are TRBV5-1 and TRBJ2-5; 8 bases map to TRBD2. There are 16 residues in the CDR3. Trimming removed 4 bases from V and 2 bases from J; junction bases left unmatched: 10. CDR1 is SGHRS and CDR2 is YFSETQ in the germline V gene. CDR3 in DNA: TGCGCCAGCAGCGGAACTAGCGGAGCTTCTCAAGAGACCCAGTACTTC. Protein sequence: CASSGTSGASQETQYF.

The chain couples TRBV6-1 to TRBJ1-2, with no clear D. V lost 6 bases and J lost 4, with 15 bases in between. CDR3 size: 14 residues. Per the germline V gene, CDR1 is MNHNS and CDR2 is SASEGT. CDR3 region: CASRVSVRTYGYTF. The CDR3 DNA sequence: TGTGCCAGCAGGGTTTCAGTGAGGACCTATGGCTACACCTTC.

V usage is TRBV5-1 and J usage is TRBJ2-3; a weak D match, TRBD2 (5 bases). Trimming pared 3 bases from V and 7 bases from J, leaving 18 bases between. Germline CDR1 reads SGHRS; CDR2 reads YFSETQ. CDR3 length: 15 amino acids. The CDR3 DNA reads TGCGCCAGCAGCTACGGTACCAATAGCGATTATACGCAGTATTTT. This translates into CASSYGTNSDYTQYF. Full variable domain (rest looked up from reference TRBV5-1 and TRBJ2-3): KAGVTQTPRYLIKTRGQQVTLSCSPISGHRSVSWYQQTPGQGLQFLFEYFSETQRNKGNFPGRFSGRQFSNSRSEMNVSTLELGDSALYLCASSYGTNSDYTQYFGPGTRLTVL.

V usage is TRBV10-3 and J usage is TRBJ2-2; either TRBD1 or TRBD2 may supply D (5 bases each). This CDR3 spans 16 amino acids. Trimming stripped 4 bases from V and 2 bases from J, with 14 bases between. Germline V lookup: CDR1 ENHRY, CDR2 SYGVKD. Written as DNA, the CDR3 is TGTGCCATCAGTGCATCGGTGGGACGTAACACCGGGGAGCTGTTTTTT. Its translation: CAISASVGRNTGELFF.

This clonotype was observed a handful of times. J is TRBJ2-7 and V is TRBV7-9, with 14 bases fitting TRBD2. The V gene's germline CDR1 is SEHNR and CDR2 FQNEAQ (reference sequence). The CDR3 spans 15 residues. V lost 4 bases to trimming and J lost 4 bases; unmatched junction nucleotides: 3. The CDR3 coding sequence is TGTGCCAGCAGCTCGGGACTAGCGGGAGAATACGAGCAGTACTTC. It codes for CASSSGLAGEYEQYF.

The chain couples TRBV5-1 to TRBJ2-1; a weak D match, TRBD2 (6 bases). CDR1 and CDR2 from the germline V gene are SGHRS and YFSETQ. Trimming left V 0 bases short and J 2 bases short, with 18 bases between. The CDR3 consists of 18 residues. CDR3 sequence: CASSLEVMGLAPYNEQFF. The CDR3 DNA reads TGCGCCAGCAGCTTGGAGGTTATGGGTCTAGCGCCCTACAATGAGCAGTTCTTC.

Only a few counts were recorded for this clonotype. The chain has TRBV6-5 and TRBJ2-4; perhaps TRBD1 as D (5 bases). The CDR3 extends over 15 amino acids. Trimming left V 2 bases short and J 9 bases short, with 17 bases between. CDR1 is MNHEY, CDR2 SVGAGI, per germline. This CDR3 reads CASSYAGHHLGIQYF. The CDR3 DNA follows: TGTGCCAGCAGTTACGCCGGACACCATTTAGGCATTCAGTACTTC.

This clonotype was seen more than once but under ten times. The chain recombines TRBV5-1 with TRBJ2-5; 8 bases match TRBD1. Germline V gene sequence: CDR1 SGHRS, CDR2 YFSETQ. CDR3 length: 16 amino acids. J lost 2 bases, V lost 4 bases, and 10 bases had no gene match. CDR3 residues: CASSPRGTGGQETQYF. CDR3 coding DNA: TGCGCCAGCAGCCCACGGGGTACAGGGGGGCAAGAGACCCAGTACTTC. The full variable domain, its missing parts supplied by reference TRBV5-1 and TRBJ2-5, is KAGVTQTPRYLIKTRGQQVTLSCSPISGHRSVSWYQQTPGQGLQFLFEYFSETQRNKGNFPGRFSGRQFSNSRSEMNVSTLELGDSALYLCASSPRGTGGQETQYFGPGTRLLVL.

This clonotype was counted only a few times. This chain links TRBV9 with TRBJ2-1; 10 bases line up with TRBD2. The trim removed 3 bases at V and 9 bases at J, leaving 9 bases unmatched. Germline-derived CDR1 and CDR2 are SGDLS and YYNGEE. The CDR3 loop spans 15 amino acids. CDR3 DNA sequence: TGTGCCAGCAGCGCTGCTAGCGGGAGATTGGGTGAGCAGTTCTTC. Translation gives CASSAASGRLGEQFF. The complete variable domain, with remaining parts taken from reference TRBV9 and TRBJ2-1, reads DSGVTQTPKHLITATGQRVTLRCSPRSGDLSVYWYQQSLDQGLQFLIQYYNGEERAKGNILERFSAQQFPDLHSELNLSSLELGDSALYFCASSAASGRLGEQFFGPGTRLTVL.

This sequence joins TRBV5-1 and TRBJ2-3; D ambiguous. The CDR3 extends over 14 amino acids. Germline lookup yields CDR1 SGHRS and CDR2 YFSETQ. Between the trimmed V and J ends, which lost 0 bases and 6 bases, there was a span of 11 bases. CDR3 nucleotides: TGCGCCAGCAGCTTGGGAAACCGATTCGATACGCAGTATTTT. This sequence encodes CASSLGNRFDTQYF.

The chain links TRBV29-1 to TRBJ1-1, with D perhaps matching TRBD1 (6 bases). V lost 2 bases, J lost 9 bases, and 10 bases lay in between. CDR3 length equals 11 residues. Germline CDR1 reads SQVTM; CDR2 reads ANQGSEA. The CDR3 region has the DNA TGCAGCGTTGAACCCAGGGGAAAAGCTTTCTTT. Translation gives CSVEPRGKAFF. Looking up the rest from reference TRBV29-1 and TRBJ1-1 gives the full variable domain: SAVISQKPSRDICQRGTSLTIQCQVDSQVTMMFWYRQQPGQSLTLIATANQGSEATYESGFVIDKFPISRPNLTFSTLTVSNMSPEDSSIYLCSVEPRGKAFFGQGTRLTVV.

The chain carries TRBV5-1 and TRBJ2-7; a possible D gene is TRBD1 (6 bases). The CDR3 is 15 amino acids. Per germline, CDR1 SGHRS and CDR2 YFSETQ. The V end lost 0 bases, the J end lost 2 bases, and 12 bases lay between the germline ends. The CDR3 region has the DNA TGCGCCAGCAGCTTGGAGGCAGGGGAAGCCTACGAGCAGTACTTC. Amino acids: CASSLEAGEAYEQYF.

The V and J genes are TRBV7-9 and TRBJ1-2; possibly TRBD1 for D (5 bases). CDR3 length equals 13 residues. V lost 5 bases and J lost 4, with 11 bases in between. Per the germline V gene, CDR1 is SEHNR and CDR2 is FQNEAQ (reference sequence). CDR3 sequence reads: CASSAWGGYGYTF. CDR3 coding DNA: TGTGCCAGCAGCGCCTGGGGGGGCTATGGCTACACCTTC.

The J gene is TRBJ2-1, the V gene TRBV13; TRBD2 aligns across 11 bases. V was pared by 5 bases and J by 0 bases, with 18 bases of the junction left unmatched. Germline values: CDR1 PRHDT, CDR2 FYEKMQ (reference sequence). The CDR3 length is 21 residues. CDR3 loop: CASSRRPPGLAEQSSYNEQFF. CDR3 sequence (DNA): TGTGCCAGCAGCCGCCGCCCCCCGGGACTAGCGGAACAGAGCTCCTACAATGAGCAGTTCTTC.

The chain couples TRBV7-8 to TRBJ1-1, with unresolved D. Per the germline V gene, CDR1 is SGHVS and CDR2 is FQNEAQ. The ends were cut back, 2 bases at V and 1 base at J, with 17 bases in the middle. The CDR3 is 17 amino acids. The CDR3 here is CASSLNGWAAQNTEAFF. The CDR3 region has the DNA TGTGCCAGCAGCTTAAACGGTTGGGCAGCCCAGAACACTGAAGCTTTCTTT.

This sequence joins TRBV7-6 and TRBJ2-1; 7 nucleotides line up with TRBD1. The CDR3 consists of 14 residues. The germline gives CDR1 SGHVS, CDR2 FNYEAQ. Losses at the gene ends were 5 bases for V and 9 bases for J; bases not matched to a gene: 10. This CDR3 reads CASSQTGFGSEQFF. CDR3 in DNA: TGTGCCAGCAGCCAGACAGGGTTTGGTAGTGAGCAGTTCTTC. The entire variable domain, with the rest obtained from reference TRBV7-6 and TRBJ2-1, is as follows: GAGVSQSPRYKVTKRGQDVALRCDPISGHVSLYWYRQALGQGPEFLTYFNYEAQQDKSGLPNDRFSAERPEGSISTLTIQRTEQRDSAMYRCASSQTGFGSEQFFGPGTRLTVL.

The V and J genes are TRBV28 and TRBJ2-7; D remains ambiguous. CDR1 MDHEN and CDR2 SYDVKM come from the germline V gene. Trimming stripped 8 bases from V and 3 bases from J, with 20 bases between. CDR3 size: 15 residues. CDR3 residues: CASLPTWPGYYEQYF. The CDR3 nucleotides read TGTGCCAGCCTCCCCACCTGGCCCGGATACTACGAGCAGTACTTC.